This T cell receptor (beta chain) derives from a study of vaccination effects on CD4 cells after COVID-19. As regards this clone: Its target is unknown. Germline and junction disagree at one end, which may indicate a read error.

Germline V gives CDR1 MNHEY, CDR2 SVGAGI. There are 14 residues in the CDR3. Peptide-pool stimulation followed by sequencing identified expanded antigen-specific CD4+ clonotypes in the ViraFEST assay. With roughly 10 days of culture completed, CD4+ T cells were isolated. PCR-confirmed SARS-CoV-2 infection occurred in the person between March and December 2020. With approximately 9.8 ug/ml peptides and around 9.6 IU/ml IL-2, 1.5 million to 2 million PBMC per well were cultured. Sequencing was performed with immunoSEQ multiplex PCR; in TCRdb, only in-frame clones are kept and a portion is missing. The table lists 35,000 to 45,000 clones, about 73% of them singletons, with over 15% in the top ten.

The receptor comes from a human donor who had a prior SARS-CoV-2 infection. The chain uses TRBV6-5 and TRBJ2-2; maybe TRBD2 (5 bases). The sequenced sample was CD4+ T cells from PBMCs cultured with HCoV-NL63 spike peptides, obtained before COVID-19 vaccination. CDR3 bases: TGTGCCAGCAGTATAGACGGGAACTCCGGGGAGCTGTTTTTT. This encodes CASSIDGNSGELFF.